This TCR beta chain was retrieved from a study of blood T cells in healthy people across ages. The study, taken as a whole, reports: A strong correlation was found between TCR beta diversity and the percentage of naive T cells. Per million T cells, the diversity of TCR beta decreased roughly linearly as age advanced.

Germline V gives CDR1 SGHVS, CDR2 FNYEAQ. Deletions cut 3 bases from V and 9 bases from J, with 24 bases between. The CDR3 consists of 16 residues. Alongside a J-beta primer mix, a sample-barcoded 5' primer served in a second PCR lasting roughly 7 to 11 cycles. TCRdb fed the 5' RACE reads into MiXCR, producing one record per CDR3 protein. The repertoire includes 750,000 to 850,000 distinct CDR3 sequences, approximately 25% of them detected once, and more than 3% sits in the top ten. Concerning this clonotype: What it recognizes is unknown.

This sample was shared with a second study, whose subject was T cells of mothers and their children.

The receptor was isolated from a boy under 18 in good health. The chain recombines TRBV7-6 with TRBJ2-7; a possible D gene is TRBD1 (6 bases). Material: blood. The CDR3 loop is CASSFYPGQSDAAQYF. CDR3 nucleotide sequence: TGTGCCAGCAGCTTCTATCCCGGACAGTCCGACGCCGCGCAGTACTTC. The entire variable domain, with the rest obtained from reference TRBV7-6 and TRBJ2-7, is as follows: GAGVSQSPRYKVTKRGQDVALRCDPISGHVSLYWYRQALGQGPEFLTYFNYEAQQDKSGLPNDRFSAERPEGSISTLTIQRTEQRDSAMYRCASSFYPGQSDAAQYFGPGTRLTVT.